One and the same sample provided the 5 T cell receptor beta chains below, sequenced in a study of monozygotic twins with inflammatory bowel disease. Reprocessing the 5' RACE reads, TCRdb reports a single entry for every CDR3 protein and omits DNA. This sample's table has about 210,000 distinct CDR3 sequences. The specimen was blood. These TCRs come from a human donor with ulcerative colitis or Crohn's disease, or a healthy co-twin of an affected twin (not recorded which).

The chain has TRBV5-1 and TRBJ2-1; TCRdb's assignment of TRBD1 cannot be checked, as there is no DNA. The germline V gene has CDR1 SGHRS and CDR2 YFSETQ. The CDR3 is 16 amino acids. The CDR3 spells CASSDGTGISYNEQFF.

The chain recombines TRBV29-1 with TRBJ1-1. CDR1 and CDR2 from the germline V gene are SQVTM and ANQGSEA. This CDR3 contains 15 residues. The CDR3: CSVPGPGGVNTEAFF.

CDR3 region: CATMDRGTNEQFF. The rearrangement links TRBV24-1 to TRBJ2-1; TCRdb selects TRBD1, and the lack of DNA leaves this call unchecked. The CDR3 runs 13 residues. Germline-derived CDR1 and CDR2 are KGHDR and SFDVKD.

The CDR3: CASAFLGQGKDTQYF. This sequence joins TRBV7-2 and TRBJ2-3; TCRdb lists TRBD1, though no DNA is available to test this call. CDR3 length: 15 amino acids. The germline gives CDR1 SGHTA, CDR2 FQGNSA.

This sequence joins TRBV11-2 and TRBJ1-2. The CDR3 is 13 residues long. CDR1 is SGHAT, CDR2 FQNNGV, per germline. CDR3 sequence: CASSLDSLYGYTF.